This TCR beta chain was identified in a study of T cells in Graves' hyperthyroidism and ophthalmopathy. For the study at large: Staff took peripheral blood when the initial diagnosis was made, before any treatment began.

For Graves' hyperthyroidism to be stable, ophthalmopathy could not progress within 18 months. It was RNA transcripts that yielded the amplified TCR beta CDR3 regions. Carried out on the TCR CDR3, a first-round RT-PCR used the HTBI primer set. In TCRdb, the multiplex PCR reads were re-called with MiXCR into one record per CDR3 protein. This sample carries around 300,000 distinct CDR3 sequences, approximately 15% of them seen once, and the ten largest clones take around 8%. This clonotype has a count of ten or more. The clonotype was recovered from a woman aged 40 to 55 with Graves' hyperthyroidism. The sequencing sample was made of blood.

The CDR3 coding sequence is TGTGCCAGCAGTTACACTCAGGGGATCAGCGAGCAGTACTTC. Residues: CASSYTQGISEQYF. The chain carries TRBV6-6 and TRBJ2-7, with a tentative D call TRBD1 (6 bases). This CDR3 has 14 residues. CDR1 is MNHNY and CDR2 is SVGAGI in the germline V gene (reference sequence). V gave up 2 bases and J gave up 6 bases, with 14 bases separating them.